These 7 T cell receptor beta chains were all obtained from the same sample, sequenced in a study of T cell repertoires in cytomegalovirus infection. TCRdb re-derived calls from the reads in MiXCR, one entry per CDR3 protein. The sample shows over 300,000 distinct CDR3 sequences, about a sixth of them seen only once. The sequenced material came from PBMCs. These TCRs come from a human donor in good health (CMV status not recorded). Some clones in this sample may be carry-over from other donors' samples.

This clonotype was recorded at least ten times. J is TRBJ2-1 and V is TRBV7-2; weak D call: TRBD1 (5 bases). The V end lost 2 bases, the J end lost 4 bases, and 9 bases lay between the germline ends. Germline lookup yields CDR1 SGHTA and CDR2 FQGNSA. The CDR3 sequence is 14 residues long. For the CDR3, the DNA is TGTGCCAGCAGCTTATGGGGCAGATACAATGAGCAGTTCTTC. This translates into CASSLWGRYNEQFF.

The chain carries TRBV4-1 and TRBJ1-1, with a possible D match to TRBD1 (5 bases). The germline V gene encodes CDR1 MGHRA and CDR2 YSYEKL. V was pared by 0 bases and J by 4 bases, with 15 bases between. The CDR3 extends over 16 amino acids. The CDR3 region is CASSQDFRQGSTEAFF. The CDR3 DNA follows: TGCGCCAGCAGCCAAGATTTTCGGCAGGGCAGCACTGAAGCTTTCTTT.

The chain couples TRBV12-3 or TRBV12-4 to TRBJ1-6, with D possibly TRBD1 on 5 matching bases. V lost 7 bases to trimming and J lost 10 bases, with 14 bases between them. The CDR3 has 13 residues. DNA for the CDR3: TGTGCCAGCACCTCCCGGGGGGTCTCACCCCTCCACTTT. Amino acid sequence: CASTSRGVSPLHF.

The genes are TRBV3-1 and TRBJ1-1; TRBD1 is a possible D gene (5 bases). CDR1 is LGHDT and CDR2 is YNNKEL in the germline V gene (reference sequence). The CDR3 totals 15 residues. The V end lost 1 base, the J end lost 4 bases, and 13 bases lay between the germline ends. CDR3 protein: CASSQGRQSTTEAFF. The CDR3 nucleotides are TGTGCCAGCAGCCAAGGTCGACAGTCGACCACTGAAGCTTTCTTT.

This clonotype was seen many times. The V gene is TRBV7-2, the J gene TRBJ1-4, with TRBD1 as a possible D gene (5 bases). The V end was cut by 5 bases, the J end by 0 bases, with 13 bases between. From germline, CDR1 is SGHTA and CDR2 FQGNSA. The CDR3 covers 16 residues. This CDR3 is CASSPTERATNEKLFF. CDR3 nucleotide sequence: TGTGCCAGCAGCCCGACAGAACGGGCAACTAATGAAAAACTGTTTTTT. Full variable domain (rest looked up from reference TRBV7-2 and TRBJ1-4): GAGVSQSPSNKVTEKGKDVELRCDPISGHTALYWYRQSLGQGLEFLIYFQGNSAPDKSGLPSDRFSAERTGGSVSTLTIQRTQQEDSAVYLCASSPTERATNEKLFFGSGTQLSVL.

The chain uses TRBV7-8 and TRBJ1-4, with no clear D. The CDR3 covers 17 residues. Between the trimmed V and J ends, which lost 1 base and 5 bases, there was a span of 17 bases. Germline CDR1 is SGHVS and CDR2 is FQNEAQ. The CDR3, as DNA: TGTGCCAGCAGCTTAGGACCTCTAGGCAGGTCGAATGAAAAACTGTTTTTT. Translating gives CASSLGPLGRSNEKLFF.

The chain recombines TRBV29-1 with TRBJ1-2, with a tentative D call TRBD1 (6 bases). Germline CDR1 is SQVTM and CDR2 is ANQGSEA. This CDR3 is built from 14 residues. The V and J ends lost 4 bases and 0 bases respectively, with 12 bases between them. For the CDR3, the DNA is TGCAGCGTTGGGGCAGGGGCCACTAACTATGGCTACACCTTC. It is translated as CSVGAGATNYGYTF. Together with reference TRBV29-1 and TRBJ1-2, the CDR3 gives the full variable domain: SAVISQKPSRDICQRGTSLTIQCQVDSQVTMMFWYRQQPGQSLTLIATANQGSEATYESGFVIDKFPISRPNLTFSTLTVSNMSPEDSSIYLCSVGAGATNYGYTFGSGTRLTVV.